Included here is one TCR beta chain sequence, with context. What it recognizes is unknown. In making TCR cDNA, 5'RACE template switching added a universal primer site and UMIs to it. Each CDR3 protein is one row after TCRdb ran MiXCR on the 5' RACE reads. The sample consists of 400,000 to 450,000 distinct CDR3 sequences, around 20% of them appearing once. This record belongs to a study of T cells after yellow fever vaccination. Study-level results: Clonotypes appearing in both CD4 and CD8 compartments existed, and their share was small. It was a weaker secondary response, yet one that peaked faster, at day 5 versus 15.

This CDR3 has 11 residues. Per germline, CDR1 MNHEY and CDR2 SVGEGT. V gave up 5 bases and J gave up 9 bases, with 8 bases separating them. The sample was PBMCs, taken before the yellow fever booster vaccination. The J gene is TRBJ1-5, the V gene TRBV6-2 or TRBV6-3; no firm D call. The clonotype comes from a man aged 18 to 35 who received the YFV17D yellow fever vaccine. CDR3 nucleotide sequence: TGTGCCAGCAGTCTAAGCGGGCCCCAGCATTTT. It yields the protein CASSLSGPQHF.